This TCR beta chain was captured by sequencing in a study of blood T cell repertoires in COVID-19. CDR1 and CDR2 from the germline V gene are SGHDT and YYEEEE. The germline V and J ends were trimmed by 4 bases and 5 bases, with 13 bases remaining between them. This CDR3 comprises 13 residues. Some clones are missing from TCRdb's copy, which holds only in-frame ones; the method was immunoSEQ multiplex PCR. The data show 25,000 to 35,000 clones, about 89% seen once. This TCR came from a human donor with active COVID-19. The donor label of this sample is uncertain. The sample taken for sequencing was peripheral blood. The rearrangement links TRBV5-6 to TRBJ2-7; a weak D match, TRBD2 (5 bases). The CDR3 here is CASSPGVGDEQYF. The CDR3 DNA follows: TGTGCCAGCAGCCCTGGGGTCGGGGACGAGCAGTACTTC. Looking up the rest from reference TRBV5-6 and TRBJ2-7 gives the full variable domain: DAGVTQSPTHLIKTRGQQVTLRCSPKSGHDTVSWYQQALGQGPQFIFQYYEEEERQRGNFPDRFSGHQFPNYSSELNVNALLLGDSALYLCASSPGVGDEQYFGPGTRLTVT.